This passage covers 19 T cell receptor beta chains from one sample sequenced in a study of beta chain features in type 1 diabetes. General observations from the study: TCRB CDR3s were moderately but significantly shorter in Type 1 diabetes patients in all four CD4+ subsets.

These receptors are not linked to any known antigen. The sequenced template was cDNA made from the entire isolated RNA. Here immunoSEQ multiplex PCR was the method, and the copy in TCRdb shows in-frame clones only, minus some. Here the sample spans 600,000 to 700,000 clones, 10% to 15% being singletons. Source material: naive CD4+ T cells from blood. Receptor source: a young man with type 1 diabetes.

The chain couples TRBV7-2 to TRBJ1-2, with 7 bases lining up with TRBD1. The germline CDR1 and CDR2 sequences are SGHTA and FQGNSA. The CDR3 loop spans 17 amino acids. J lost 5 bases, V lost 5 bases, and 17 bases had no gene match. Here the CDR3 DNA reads TGTGCCAGCAGCCCGGCCCCGACAGGGTTGAGTTGGTATGGCTACACCTTC. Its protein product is CASSPAPTGLSWYGYTF. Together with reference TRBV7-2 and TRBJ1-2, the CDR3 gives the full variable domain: GAGVSQSPSNKVTEKGKDVELRCDPISGHTALYWYRQSLGQGLEFLIYFQGNSAPDKSGLPSDRFSAERTGGSVSTLTIQRTQQEDSAVYLCASSPAPTGLSWYGYTFGSGTRLTVV.

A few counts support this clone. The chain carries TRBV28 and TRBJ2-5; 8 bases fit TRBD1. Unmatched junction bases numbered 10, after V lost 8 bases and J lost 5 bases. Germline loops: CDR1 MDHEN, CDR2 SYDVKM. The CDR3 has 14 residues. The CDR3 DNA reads TGTGCCAGCCGGGGCGGACAGGGAAGGGAGACCCAGTACTTC. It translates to CASRGGQGRETQYF.

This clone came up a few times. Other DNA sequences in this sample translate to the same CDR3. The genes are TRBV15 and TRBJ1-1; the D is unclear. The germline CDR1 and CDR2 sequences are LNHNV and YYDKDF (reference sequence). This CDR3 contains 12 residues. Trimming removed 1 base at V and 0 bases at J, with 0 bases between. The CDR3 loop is CATSRVNTEAFF. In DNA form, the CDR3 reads TGTGCCACCAGCAGAGTGAACACTGAAGCTTTCTTT.

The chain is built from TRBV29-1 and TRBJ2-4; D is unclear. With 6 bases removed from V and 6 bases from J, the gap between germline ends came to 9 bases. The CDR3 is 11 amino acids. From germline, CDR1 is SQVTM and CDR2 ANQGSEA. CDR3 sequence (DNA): TGCAGCGTCCGTGAGTTAAACATTCAGTACTTC. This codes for CSVRELNIQYF.

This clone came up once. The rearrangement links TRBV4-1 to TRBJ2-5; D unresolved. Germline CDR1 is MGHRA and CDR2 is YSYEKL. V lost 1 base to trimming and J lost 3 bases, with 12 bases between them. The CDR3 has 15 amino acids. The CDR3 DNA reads TGCGCCAGCAGCCAAGGGTCTGTGGGAAAAGAGACCCAGTACTTC. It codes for CASSQGSVGKETQYF.

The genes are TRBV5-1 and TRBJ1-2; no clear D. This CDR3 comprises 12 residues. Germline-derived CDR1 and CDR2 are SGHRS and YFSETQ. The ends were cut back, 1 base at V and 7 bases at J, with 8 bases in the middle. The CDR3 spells CASSLTTSGYTF. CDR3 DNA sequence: TGCGCCAGCAGCTTGACGACGAGTGGCTACACCTTC.

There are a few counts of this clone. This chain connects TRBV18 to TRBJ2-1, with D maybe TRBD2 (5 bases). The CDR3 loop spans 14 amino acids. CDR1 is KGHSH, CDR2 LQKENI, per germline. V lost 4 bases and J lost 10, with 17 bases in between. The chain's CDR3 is CASSLYDGRGEQFF. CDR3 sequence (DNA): TGTGCCAGCTCACTTTACGACGGGCGAGGGGAGCAGTTCTTC.

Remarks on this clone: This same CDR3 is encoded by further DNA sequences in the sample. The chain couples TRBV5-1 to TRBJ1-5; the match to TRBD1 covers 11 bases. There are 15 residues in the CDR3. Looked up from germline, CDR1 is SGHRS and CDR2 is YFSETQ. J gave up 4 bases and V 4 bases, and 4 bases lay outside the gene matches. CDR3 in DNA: TGCGCCAGCAGCCCTGGGACAGGGGGTAATCAGCCCCAGCATTTT. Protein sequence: CASSPGTGGNQPQHF.

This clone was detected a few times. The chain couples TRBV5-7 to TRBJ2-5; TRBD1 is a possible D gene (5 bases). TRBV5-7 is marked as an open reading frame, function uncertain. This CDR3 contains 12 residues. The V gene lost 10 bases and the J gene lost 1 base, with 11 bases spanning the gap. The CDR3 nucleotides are TGTGCCTCAGACAGTCTCCAAGAGACCCAGTACTTC. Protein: CASDSLQETQYF.

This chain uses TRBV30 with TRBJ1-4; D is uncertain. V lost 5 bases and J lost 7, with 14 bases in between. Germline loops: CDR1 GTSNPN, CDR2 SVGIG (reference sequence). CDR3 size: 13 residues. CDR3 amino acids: CAWAPQVREKLFF. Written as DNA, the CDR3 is TGTGCCTGGGCCCCGCAGGTCCGTGAAAAACTGTTTTTT.

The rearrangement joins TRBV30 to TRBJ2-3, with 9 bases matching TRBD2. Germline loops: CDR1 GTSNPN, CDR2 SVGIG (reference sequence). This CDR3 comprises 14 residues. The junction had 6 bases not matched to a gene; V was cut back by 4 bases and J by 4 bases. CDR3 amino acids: CAWKGLAGSDTQYF. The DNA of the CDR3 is TGTGCCTGGAAAGGGCTAGCGGGGTCAGATACGCAGTATTTT.

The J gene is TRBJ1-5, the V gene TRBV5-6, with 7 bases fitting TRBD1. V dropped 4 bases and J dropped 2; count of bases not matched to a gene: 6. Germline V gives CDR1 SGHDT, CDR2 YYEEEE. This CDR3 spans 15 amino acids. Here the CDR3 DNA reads TGTGCCAGCAGCCCGAGGGGGCGCGGCAATCAGCCCCAGCATTTT. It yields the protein CASSPRGRGNQPQHF.

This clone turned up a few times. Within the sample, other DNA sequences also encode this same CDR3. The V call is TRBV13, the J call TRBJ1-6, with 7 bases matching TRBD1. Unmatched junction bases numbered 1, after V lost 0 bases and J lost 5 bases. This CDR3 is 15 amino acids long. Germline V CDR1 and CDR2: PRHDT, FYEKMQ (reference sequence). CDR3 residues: CASSLGDRDNSPLHF. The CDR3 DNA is TGTGCCAGCAGCTTAGGCGACAGGGATAATTCACCCCTCCACTTT.

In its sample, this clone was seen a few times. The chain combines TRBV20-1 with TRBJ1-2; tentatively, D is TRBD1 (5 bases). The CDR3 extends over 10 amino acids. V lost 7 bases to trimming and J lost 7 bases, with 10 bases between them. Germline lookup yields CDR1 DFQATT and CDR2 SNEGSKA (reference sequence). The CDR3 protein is CSGQGRGYTF. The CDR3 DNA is TGCAGTGGGCAGGGTCGTGGCTACACCTTC.

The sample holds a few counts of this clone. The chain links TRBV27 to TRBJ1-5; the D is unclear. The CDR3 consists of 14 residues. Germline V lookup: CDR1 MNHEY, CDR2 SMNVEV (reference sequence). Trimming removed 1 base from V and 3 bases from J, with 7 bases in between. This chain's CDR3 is CASSLFGYNQPQHF. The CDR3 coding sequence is TGTGCCAGCAGTTTATTTGGCTACAATCAGCCCCAGCATTTT.

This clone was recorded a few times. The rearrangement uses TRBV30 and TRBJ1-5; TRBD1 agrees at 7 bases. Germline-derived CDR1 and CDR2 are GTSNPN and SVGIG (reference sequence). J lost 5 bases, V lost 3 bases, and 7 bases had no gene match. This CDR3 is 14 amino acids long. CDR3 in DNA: TGTGCCTGGAGCCGGTCCAGGGGGTATCAGCCCCAGCATTTT. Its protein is CAWSRSRGYQPQHF. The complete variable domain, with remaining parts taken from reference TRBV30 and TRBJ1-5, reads SQTIHQWPATLVQPVGSPLSLECTVEGTSNPNLYWYRQAAGRGLQLLFYSVGIGQISSEVPQNLSASRPQDRQFILSSKKLLLSDSGFYLCAWSRSRGYQPQHFGDGTRLSIL.

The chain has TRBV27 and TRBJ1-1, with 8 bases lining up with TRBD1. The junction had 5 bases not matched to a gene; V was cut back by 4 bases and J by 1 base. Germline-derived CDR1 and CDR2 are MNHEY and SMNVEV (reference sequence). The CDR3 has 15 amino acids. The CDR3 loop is CASSYYGQGNTEAFF. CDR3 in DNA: TGTGCCAGCAGTTATTACGGACAGGGGAACACTGAAGCTTTCTTT.

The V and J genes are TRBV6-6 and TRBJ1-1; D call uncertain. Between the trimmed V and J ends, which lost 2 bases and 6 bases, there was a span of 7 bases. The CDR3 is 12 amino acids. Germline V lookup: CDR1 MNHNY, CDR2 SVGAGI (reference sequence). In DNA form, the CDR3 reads TGTGCCAGCAGTTACGAAAGGGCTGAAGCTTTCTTT. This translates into CASSYERAEAFF.

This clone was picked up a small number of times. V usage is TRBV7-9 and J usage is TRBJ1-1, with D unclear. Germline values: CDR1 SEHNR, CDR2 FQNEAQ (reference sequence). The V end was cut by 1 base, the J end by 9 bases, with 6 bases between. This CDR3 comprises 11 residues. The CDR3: CASSLGDKAFF. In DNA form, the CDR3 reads TGTGCCAGCAGCTTAGGCGATAAAGCTTTCTTT.